This T cell receptor (beta chain) was identified during a study of blood T cell repertoires in COVID-19. Method: immunoSEQ multiplex PCR; TCRdb's copy keeps in-frame clones and lacks some. There are under 250,000 clones in the sample; roughly 85% occur only once, and about 9.3% lies in the top ten. Germline CDR1 is SEHNR and CDR2 is FQNEAQ (reference sequence). The V gene lost 3 bases and the J gene lost 8 bases, with 10 bases spanning the gap. This CDR3 is built from 12 residues. This study enrolled people aged 18 to 89 from about 24 US geographic areas. Sample: PBMCs or T cells enriched from blood (not recorded which). This sequence originates from a woman in her forties or fifties with acute COVID-19. V gene TRBV7-9 combines with J gene TRBJ1-1; TRBD1 is a possible D gene (5 bases). The chain's CDR3 is CASSLGQPEAFF. CDR3 coding DNA: TGTGCCAGCAGCTTGGGGCAACCCGAAGCTTTCTTT. Drawing the rest from reference TRBV7-9 and TRBJ1-1, the complete variable domain is DTGVSQNPRHKITKRGQNVTFRCDPISEHNRLYWYRQTLGQGPEFLTYFQNEAQLEKSRLLSDRFSAERPKGSFSTLEIQRTEQGDSAMYLCASSLGQPEAFFGQGTRLTVV.